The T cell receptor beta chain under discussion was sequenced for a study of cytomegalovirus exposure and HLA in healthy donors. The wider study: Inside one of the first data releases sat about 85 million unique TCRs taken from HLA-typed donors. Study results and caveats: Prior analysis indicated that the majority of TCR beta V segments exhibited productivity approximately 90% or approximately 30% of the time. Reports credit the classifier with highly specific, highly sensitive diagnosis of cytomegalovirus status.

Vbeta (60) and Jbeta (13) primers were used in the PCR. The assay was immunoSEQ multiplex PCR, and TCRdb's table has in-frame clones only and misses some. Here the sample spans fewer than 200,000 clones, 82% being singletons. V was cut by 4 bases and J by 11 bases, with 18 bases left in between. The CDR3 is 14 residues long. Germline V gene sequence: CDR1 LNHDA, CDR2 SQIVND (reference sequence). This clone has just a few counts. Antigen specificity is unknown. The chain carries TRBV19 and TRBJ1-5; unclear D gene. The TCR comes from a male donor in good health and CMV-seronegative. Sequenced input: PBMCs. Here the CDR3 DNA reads TGTGCCAGTAGTAACAACAGCCCGTTCATGTCCCAGCATTTT. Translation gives CASSNNSPFMSQHF.